This T cell receptor beta chain was obtained from a study of tissue T cells after allogeneic stem cell transplantation. The data were produced by immunoSEQ multiplex PCR, yet TCRdb's version contains in-frame clones alone and is incomplete. The sample holds approximately 420 clones, about 52% seen once. Time point described: mouse harvest day 14 after allogeneic transplant. Each mouse received 10^7 T-cell-depleted marrow cells plus 10^6 splenic CD5+ T cells by tail vein. Tissues came from B6→BALB/c major-mismatch GVHD mice at day 7 or 14. General study findings and limits: Tissue-detected TCR repertoire was only partly captured by blood and spleen T cells.

Regarding this clone: Antigen unknown. The listed genes are named as in mouse.

Material for sequencing was blood. This sequence was found in a female BALB/c mouse given C57BL/6 T cells with graft-versus-host disease after an allogeneic hematopoietic cell transplant.

The part of the CDR3 DNA that was read is TGTGGTGCTAGGGGGGGCCACTCCGACTACACC. Translation gives CGARGGHSDYT. The full CDR3 protein reads CGARGGHSDYTF. V and J are TRBV20 and TRBJ1-2; D is possibly TRBD1 (5 bases). The read terminates 1 residue before the CDR3 end, so the remaining end is supplied by the germline J gene. Germline CDR1 reads GFQATS; CDR2 reads STVNSAI. CDR3 length: 12 residues. Trimming took 1 base from V and 3 from J, leaving 6 bases between them.